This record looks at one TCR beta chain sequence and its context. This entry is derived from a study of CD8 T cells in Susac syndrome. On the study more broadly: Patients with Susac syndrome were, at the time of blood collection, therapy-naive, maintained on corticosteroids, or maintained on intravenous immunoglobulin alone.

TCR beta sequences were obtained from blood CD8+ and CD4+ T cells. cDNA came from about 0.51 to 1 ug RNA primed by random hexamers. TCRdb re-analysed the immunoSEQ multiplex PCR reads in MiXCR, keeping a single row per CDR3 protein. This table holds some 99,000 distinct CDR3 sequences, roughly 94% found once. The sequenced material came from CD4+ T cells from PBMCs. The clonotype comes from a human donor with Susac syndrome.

CDR3 residues: CASSLSSGVLNEKLFF. The CDR3 nucleotides are TGTGCCAGCAGCTTAAGTTCGGGGGTCCTGAATGAAAAACTGTTTTTT. The genes are TRBV7-6 and TRBJ1-4, with a tentative D call TRBD1 (5 bases). From germline, CDR1 is SGHVS and CDR2 FNYEAQ. This CDR3 has 16 amino acids. The V gene lost 2 bases and the J gene lost 5 bases, with 15 bases spanning the gap.